The 8 T cell receptor beta chains in this list originate from one sample, sequenced in a study of blood T cell repertoires in COVID-19. Assay used: immunoSEQ multiplex PCR; TCRdb lists only in-frame clones, some missing. The table records roughly 200,000 clones, 70% to 90% of them present only once. Sequenced: peripheral blood. The receptors were sampled from a man aged 40-55 years with active or convalescent COVID-19.

V is TRBV30 and J is TRBJ2-7; the D is unclear. V was trimmed by 0 bases and J by 5 bases, leaving 11 bases between them. Germline CDR1 is GTSNPN and CDR2 is SVGIG (reference sequence). This CDR3 has 13 residues. The CDR3 is CAWSVSRVNEQYF. The CDR3 DNA follows: TGTGCCTGGAGTGTGTCACGGGTCAACGAGCAGTACTTC.

The CDR3 nucleotides are TGTGCCAGCAGCCCTCTAGCGGGAGTAGGAAGCGAGCAGTACTTC. Translating gives CASSPLAGVGSEQYF. The chain joins TRBV11-3 to TRBJ2-7; TRBD2 matches 10 bases. Losses at the gene ends were 5 bases for V and 6 bases for J; bases not matched to a gene: 10. In germline, CDR1 is SGHNT, CDR2 YENEEA. This CDR3 is built from 15 residues.

The genes are TRBV5-6 and TRBJ2-7; 8 nucleotides line up with TRBD2. With 3 bases clipped from V and 7 bases from J, the junction kept 3 bases outside the gene matches. CDR3 length: 12 amino acids. Per germline, CDR1 SGHDT and CDR2 YYEEEE. The CDR3 sequence is CASSSPGGEQYF. DNA for the CDR3: TGTGCCAGCAGCTCGCCGGGAGGGGAGCAGTACTTC.

The chain links TRBV7-2 to TRBJ2-2; TRBD2 aligns across 9 bases. This CDR3 is 17 amino acids long. With V trimmed by 4 bases and J by 4 bases, 10 bases remained unmatched. Looked up from germline, CDR1 is SGHTA and CDR2 is FQGNSA. The CDR3 loop is CASSSGSGRLTTGELFF. In nucleotides, the CDR3 is TGTGCCAGCAGCTCTGGTAGCGGGAGACTTACCACCGGGGAGCTGTTTTTT.

The gene calls are TRBV11-3 and TRBJ2-1, with 9 bases identical to TRBD2. The CDR3 has 15 residues. Trimming cost V 6 bases and J 3 bases; bases outside gene matches: 6. CDR1 is SGHNT and CDR2 is YENEEA in the germline V gene. The CDR3 coding sequence is TGTGCCAGCAGTCAAACTAGCGGGTACTACAATGAGCAGTTCTTC. Translated, it gives CASSQTSGYYNEQFF.

The V call is TRBV6-5, the J call TRBJ2-7, with 8 nucleotides matching TRBD2. Trimming cost V 6 bases and J 3 bases; bases outside gene matches: 7. The CDR3 runs 14 residues. CDR1 MNHEY and CDR2 SVGAGI come from the germline V gene. The CDR3 protein is CASRASGGYYEQYF. For the CDR3, the DNA is TGTGCCAGCAGAGCTTCGGGGGGGTACTACGAGCAGTACTTC.

The chain has TRBV19 and TRBJ1-1; TRBD1 matches at 7 bases. The CDR3 is 14 amino acids. Germline loops: CDR1 LNHDA, CDR2 SQIVND (reference sequence). Trimming took 1 base from V and 11 from J; bases not matched to a gene: 10. CDR3 region: CASSIVGGGGAAFF. CDR3 nucleotide sequence: TGTGCCAGTAGTATAGTAGGCGGAGGGGGCGCGGCTTTCTTT.

The chain joins TRBV30 to TRBJ2-7; possible D gene TRBD1, 6 bases. Trimming took off 8 bases at V and 4 bases at J, with 12 bases between the two ends. Germline CDR1 is GTSNPN and CDR2 is SVGIG (reference sequence). This CDR3 has 11 residues. The DNA for the CDR3 is TGTGCCCAGAAACAGGGTTACGAGCAGTACTTC. Translating it yields CAQKQGYEQYF. Based on the CDR3 plus reference TRBV30 and TRBJ2-7, the full variable domain is SQTIHQWPATLVQPVGSPLSLECTVEGTSNPNLYWYRQAAGRGLQLLFYSVGIGQISSEVPQNLSASRPQDRQFILSSKKLLLSDSGFYLCAQKQGYEQYFGPGTRLTVT.